A selection of T cell receptor beta chains follows, all from one sample in a study of T cells in Graves' hyperthyroidism and ophthalmopathy. TCRdb recomputed calls from the multiplex PCR reads with MiXCR, one row per CDR3 protein. The sample has around 340,000 distinct CDR3 sequences, 15% to 20% seen once. The sample consisted of blood. Receptors were obtained from a woman in her thirties or forties with Graves' ophthalmopathy. CDR3s include the opening cysteine and the closing phenylalanine or tryptophan. The order of the fields is D gene, J gene, V gene, clone size, CDR3 protein, CDR3 DNA. The D gene is left open where the match is weak. Clone size is given for some rows only: seen once, a few or many times, or a class if the clone is expanded.

D: TRBD1; J: TRBJ1-2; V: TRBV10-3; size: many; CDR3: CAISESKQGPNYGYTF; DNA: TGTGCCATCAGTGAGTCGAAACAGGGGCCTAACTATGGCTACACCTTC
D: TRBD2; J: TRBJ2-7; V: TRBV6-5; size: NA; CDR3: CASSSRTSGRPLWRYF; DNA: TGTGCCAGCAGTTCCCGGACTAGCGGAAGGCCCTTATGGCGATACTTC
D: TRBD2; J: TRBJ2-7; V: TRBV11-2; size: many; CDR3: CASSLDGLAEYEQYF; DNA: TGTGCCAGCAGCTTAGATGGCCTAGCGGAGTACGAGCAGTACTTC
D: NA; J: TRBJ1-1; V: TRBV19; size: many; CDR3: CASSIGQNTEAFF; DNA: TGTGCCAGCAGTATAGGACAGAACACTGAAGCTTTCTTT
D: NA; J: TRBJ2-5; V: TRBV20-1; size: many; CDR3: CSAGGGRQETQYF; DNA: TGCAGTGCTGGGGGGGGCAGGCAAGAGACCCAGTACTTC
D: NA; J: TRBJ2-2; V: TRBV28; size: many; CDR3: CAISTDTTNTGELFF; DNA: TGTGCCATTTCGACAGACACCACGAACACCGGGGAGCTGTTTTTT
D: TRBD2; J: TRBJ2-2; V: TRBV24-1; size: many; CDR3: CATSDPIAGDTGELFF; DNA: TGTGCCACCAGTGACCCTATAGCGGGAGACACCGGGGAGCTGTTTTTT
D: NA; J: TRBJ1-2; V: TRBV7-2; size: many; CDR3: CASSTRRGPNYGYTF; DNA: TGTGCCAGCAGCACCCGCAGGGGACCAAACTATGGCTACACCTTC
D: NA; J: TRBJ2-7; V: TRBV2; size: many; CDR3: CASRGRVSSYEQYF; DNA: TGTGCCAGCAGAGGGCGCGTCAGCTCCTACGAGCAGTACTTC
D: NA; J: TRBJ2-7; V: TRBV20-1; size: many; CDR3: CSASRGTSSSYEQYF; DNA: TGCAGTGCTAGTAGAGGGACTTCCTCATCCTACGAGCAGTACTTC
D: NA; J: TRBJ1-5; V: TRBV20-1; size: many; CDR3: CSAQLREDQPQHF; DNA: TGCAGTGCCCAACTCAGGGAGGATCAGCCCCAGCATTTT
D: TRBD1; J: TRBJ2-5; V: TRBV4-2; size: few; CDR3: CASSPRQGMETQYF; DNA: TGTGCCAGCAGCCCTCGACAGGGTATGGAGACCCAGTACTTC
D: TRBD1; J: TRBJ2-7; V: TRBV14; size: many; CDR3: CASSPWQGANEQYF; DNA: TGTGCCAGCAGCCCATGGCAGGGGGCCAACGAGCAGTACTTC
D: NA; J: TRBJ2-7; V: TRBV30; size: many; CDR3: CAWGETYEQYF; DNA: TGTGCCTGGGGAGAGACCTACGAGCAGTACTTC
D: NA; J: TRBJ1-1; V: TRBV4-1; size: many; CDR3: CASSLAPPRQYDRTEAFF; DNA: TGCGCCAGCAGCCTTGCACCCCCCCGACAGTATGACCGCACTGAAGCTTTCTTT
D: NA; J: TRBJ2-5; V: TRBV7-8; size: many; CDR3: CASSLAPVPGARETQYF; DNA: TGTGCCAGCAGCTTAGCGCCTGTCCCGGGGGCGAGGGAGACCCAGTACTTC
D: NA; J: TRBJ1-1; V: TRBV30; size: many; CDR3: CAWSVWGEAFF; DNA: TGTGCCTGGAGTGTTTGGGGGGAAGCTTTCTTT
D: NA; J: TRBJ1-2; V: TRBV4-1; size: many; CDR3: CASSQDRTGPKGYTF; DNA: TGCGCCAGCAGCCAAGATCGTACAGGGCCTAAGGGCTACACCTTC
D: TRBD1; J: TRBJ1-1; V: TRBV28; size: many; CDR3: CASSTTGGKAFF; DNA: TGTGCCAGCAGCACAACAGGGGGGAAAGCTTTCTTT
D: TRBD1; J: TRBJ2-7; V: TRBV6-1; size: few; CDR3: CASSAETGASEQYF; DNA: TGTGCCAGCAGCGCCGAGACAGGGGCCTCCGAGCAGTACTTC
D: TRBD1; J: TRBJ2-7; V: TRBV28; size: many; CDR3: CASTGQGHYEQYF; DNA: TGTGCCAGTACCGGACAGGGGCACTACGAGCAGTACTTC
D: NA; J: TRBJ2-7; V: TRBV30; size: many; CDR3: CAWKGTPRGRGYEQYF; DNA: TGTGCCTGGAAAGGAACCCCCCGAGGCAGGGGCTACGAGCAGTACTTC
D: NA; J: TRBJ2-7; V: TRBV28; size: NA; CDR3: CASSRRVQGSYEQCF; DNA: TGTGCCAGCAGCCGTAGGGTACAGGGCTCCTACGAGCAGTGCTTC
D: NA; J: TRBJ2-5; V: TRBV11-2; size: many; CDR3: CASSLGSVPRETQYF; DNA: TGTGCCAGCAGCTTAGGGTCTGTCCCACGGGAGACCCAGTACTTC
D: TRBD2; J: TRBJ2-7; V: TRBV6-1; size: NA; CDR3: CASRGAGEGQYF; DNA: TGTGCCAGCAGGGGAGCGGGAGAAGGGCAGTACTTC
D: NA; J: TRBJ2-7; V: TRBV20-1; size: NA; CDR3: CSAPTVSYEQYF; DNA: TGCAGTGCCCCGACTGTAAGCTACGAGCAGTACTTC
D: NA; J: TRBJ2-7; V: TRBV29-1; size: many; CDR3: CSVVPLRGGEQYF; DNA: TGCAGCGTTGTCCCCTTGAGGGGCGGCGAGCAGTACTTC
D: NA; J: TRBJ1-5; V: TRBV27; size: many; CDR3: CASSVTGFPALNQPQHF; DNA: TGTGCCAGCAGTGTTACAGGGTTTCCCGCACTCAATCAGCCCCAGCATTTT
D: NA; J: TRBJ1-1; V: TRBV7-9; size: many; CDR3: CASTDSATEAFF; DNA: TGTGCCTCCACGGACAGCGCTACTGAAGCTTTCTTT
D: NA; J: TRBJ1-1; V: TRBV4-2; size: few; CDR3: CASSPATDSSGLQEAFF; DNA: TGTGCCAGCAGCCCAGCCACTGACAGTTCGGGATTACAAGAAGCTTTCTTT
D: NA; J: TRBJ1-5; V: TRBV20-1; size: NA; CDR3: CSARALNQPQHF; DNA: TGCAGTGCCCGGGCCCTCAATCAGCCCCAGCATTTT
D: TRBD2; J: TRBJ2-5; V: TRBV6-1; size: many; CDR3: CASSGTSGVETQYF; DNA: TGTGCCAGCAGTGGGACTAGCGGGGTTGAGACCCAGTACTTC
D: NA; J: TRBJ2-5; V: TRBV6-1; size: once; CDR3: CASSLYGENVETQYF; DNA: TGTGCCAGCAGTCTATACGGGGAAAACGTAGAGACCCAGTACTTC
D: NA; J: TRBJ1-1; V: TRBV10-3; size: many; CDR3: CAIISRDIYKSNTEAFF; DNA: TGTGCCATCATCAGCCGGGACATATATAAGTCGAACACTGAAGCTTTCTTT
D: NA; J: TRBJ1-1; V: TRBV15; size: many; CDR3: CATSRAGSTSSDTEAFF; DNA: TGTGCCACCAGCAGAGCTGGGAGTACGAGCTCGGACACTGAAGCTTTCTTT
D: NA; J: TRBJ2-7; V: TRBV5-6; size: few; CDR3: CASSLMGGQQAYEQYF; DNA: TGTGCCAGCAGCTTGATGGGCGGACAGCAGGCCTACGAGCAGTACTTC
D: NA; J: TRBJ1-1; V: TRBV9; size: many; CDR3: CASSVEGRRVSPTEAFF; DNA: TGTGCCAGCAGCGTAGAGGGCAGAAGGGTTTCGCCCACTGAAGCTTTCTTT
D: NA; J: TRBJ1-1; V: TRBV19; size: many; CDR3: CASSIVGRHTEAFF; DNA: TGTGCCAGTAGTATAGTGGGACGGCACACTGAAGCTTTCTTT
D: TRBD1; J: TRBJ1-5; V: TRBV6-5; size: many; CDR3: CASSYTRDSNQPQHF; DNA: TGTGCCAGCAGTTACACCCGGGACAGTAATCAGCCCCAGCATTTT
D: NA; J: TRBJ1-6; V: TRBV27; size: many; CDR3: CASRRGGSNSPLHF; DNA: TGTGCCAGCAGACGAGGGGGGAGTAATTCACCCCTCCACTTT
D: NA; J: TRBJ2-7; V: TRBV6-1; size: many; CDR3: CASSALRGSYEQYF; DNA: TGTGCCAGCAGCGCATTAAGGGGCAGCTACGAGCAGTACTTC
D: TRBD1; J: TRBJ1-1; V: TRBV29-1; size: many; CDR3: CSVEVPRGRTEAFF; DNA: TGCAGCGTTGAAGTCCCCAGGGGGCGGACTGAAGCTTTCTTT
D: NA; J: TRBJ2-7; V: TRBV4-2; size: NA; CDR3: CASSLLPGNEQYF; DNA: TGTGCCAGCAGCTTATTACCGGGAAACGAGCAGTACTTC
D: TRBD2; J: TRBJ2-5; V: TRBV15; size: many; CDR3: CATSRELAGETQYF; DNA: TGTGCCACCAGCAGAGAACTAGCGGGAGAGACCCAGTACTTC
D: NA; J: TRBJ2-7; V: TRBV7-9; size: NA; CDR3: CASSAKLLSSYEQYF; DNA: TGTGCCAGCAGTGCAAAGCTACTAAGCTCCTACGAGCAGTACTTC
D: NA; J: TRBJ2-5; V: TRBV28; size: many; CDR3: CASSPDSMKTQYF; DNA: TGTGCCAGCAGCCCAGATTCGATGAAGACCCAGTACTTC
D: TRBD2; J: TRBJ2-7; V: TRBV30; size: NA; CDR3: CAWSGGLAINEQYF; DNA: TGTGCCTGGAGTGGAGGACTAGCTATCAACGAGCAGTACTTC
D: NA; J: TRBJ1-1; V: TRBV6-1; size: many; CDR3: CASSVTGNTEAFF; DNA: TGTGCCAGCAGTGTAACGGGGAACACTGAAGCTTTCTTT
D: NA; J: TRBJ2-2; V: TRBV20-1; size: many; CDR3: CSARGTNTGELFF; DNA: TGCAGTGCTAGAGGGACGAACACCGGGGAGCTGTTTTTT
D: NA; J: TRBJ2-2; V: TRBV5-1; size: many; CDR3: CASSLRDSSTGELFF; DNA: TGCGCCAGCAGCTTGCGGGACTCCTCCACCGGGGAGCTGTTTTTT
D: NA; J: TRBJ1-1; V: TRBV15; size: NA; CDR3: CATSPRDKHTEAFF; DNA: TGTGCCACCAGCCCACGGGACAAACACACTGAAGCTTTCTTT